This TCR beta chain was captured in a study of blood T cell repertoires in COVID-19. About the study: Samples representing acute and convalescent COVID-19 were sourced from the United States, Italy and Spain. PBMCs, B-cell-depleted T cells, or T cells provided the cDNA or gDNA that made up the material.

Germline V gene lookup returns CDR1 MGHRA and CDR2 YSYEKL. Trimming took off 3 bases at V and 3 bases at J, with 20 bases between the two ends. CDR3 length: 18 residues. Using immunoSEQ multiplex PCR, the repertoire was profiled, and TCRdb retains in-frame clones only, with some absent. The table includes 110,000 to 150,000 clones, more than 65% detected once. The chain has TRBV4-1 and TRBJ2-2; D not certain. The sequencing input was peripheral blood. This TCR derives from a human donor in a cohort sampled during active COVID-19. CDR3 sequence reads: CASSHRKNMGQDTGELFF. The CDR3 nucleotides read TGCGCCAGCAGCCACAGAAAAAATATGGGTCAGGACACCGGGGAGCTGTTTTTT.